A single sample gave rise to the 23 T cell receptor beta chains below, sequenced in a study of T cells in Graves' hyperthyroidism and ophthalmopathy. Amplified regions were TCR beta CDR3 sequences from RNA transcripts. HTBI primers drove first-round RT-PCR of the TCR CDR3. TCRdb fed the multiplex PCR reads into MiXCR, producing one record per CDR3 protein. Here the sample spans 480,000 or so distinct CDR3 sequences, 35% to 50% being singletons. The sample comprised peripheral blood or thyroid tissue (not recorded which). The receptor set was obtained from an adult woman with Graves' disease, either hyperthyroidism or ophthalmopathy (not recorded which).

This clonotype was counted a few times. This may be a read error: a much more frequent sequence differs by one nucleotide. This chain uses TRBV25-1 with TRBJ1-2; no firm D call. CDR1 and CDR2 from the germline V gene are MGHDK and SYGVNS. The V end was cut by 3 bases, the J end by 6 bases, with 5 bases between. CDR3 size: 11 residues. The CDR3 sequence is CASSDGHGYTF. The DNA of the CDR3 is TGTGCCAGCAGTGACGGGCATGGCTACACCTTC.

In this sample, this clonotype turned up many times. This chain joins TRBV3-1 and TRBJ1-2, with 7 bases identical to TRBD1. The CDR3 extends over 12 amino acids. CDR1 is LGHDT and CDR2 is YNNKEL in the germline V gene (reference sequence). The J segment lost 12 bases and the V segment lost 1 base, leaving 5 bases of the junction unmatched. This chain's CDR3 is CASSQVQGENTF. The DNA of the CDR3 is TGTGCCAGCAGCCAAGTCCAGGGGGAGAACACCTTC.

This clonotype was counted at least ten times. The CDR3 sequence: CSASIQANYGYTF. Here the CDR3 DNA reads TGCAGTGCCTCAATTCAGGCGAACTATGGCTACACCTTC. The genes are TRBV20-1 and TRBJ1-2; D remains ambiguous. Germline CDR1 reads DFQATT; CDR2 reads SNEGSKA (reference sequence). Between the trimmed V and J ends, which lost 6 bases and 2 bases, there was a span of 13 bases. The CDR3 covers 13 residues.

The chain employs TRBV7-9 and TRBJ2-2; D not resolved. This CDR3 contains 14 residues. Germline CDR1 SEHNR, CDR2 FQNEAQ (reference sequence). V gave up 0 bases and J gave up 7 bases, with 9 bases separating them. In nucleotides, the CDR3 is TGTGCCAGCAGCTTAGCCGACATCAGCGGGGAGCTGTTTTTT. It codes for CASSLADISGELFF.

The gene calls are TRBV20-1 and TRBJ1-6, with a weak D call TRBD1 (6 bases). Germline CDR1 is DFQATT and CDR2 is SNEGSKA (reference sequence). This CDR3 spans 17 amino acids. V was pared by 3 bases and J by 7 bases, with 22 bases between. CDR3 sequence (DNA): TGCAGTGCTAGCCCCACTTGGGGGGCGCCGTGGAATTCACCCCTCCACTTT. It specifies CSASPTWGAPWNSPLHF.

The J gene is TRBJ2-2, the V gene TRBV7-9; D is ambiguous. The CDR3 length is 13 residues. The germline V gene encodes CDR1 SEHNR and CDR2 FQNEAQ (reference sequence). V was shortened by 2 bases and J by 8 bases, with 9 bases between the two germline ends. CDR3 DNA sequence: TGTGCCAGCAGCTTACTTCAAGGGGGGGAGCTGTTTTTT. This translates into CASSLLQGGELFF.

V usage is TRBV20-1 and J usage is TRBJ2-7; D might be TRBD1 (6 bases). The CDR3 extends over 14 amino acids. Trimming removed 3 bases at V and 2 bases at J, with 14 bases between. CDR1 is DFQATT, CDR2 SNEGSKA, per germline (reference sequence). As DNA, the CDR3 is TGCAGTGCTAGTAGACAGGCCCGTACCTACGAGCAGTACTTC. It encodes CSASRQARTYEQYF.

V usage is TRBV3-1 and J usage is TRBJ1-3; D perhaps matches TRBD1 (5 bases). Between the trimmed V and J ends, which lost 4 bases and 8 bases, there was a span of 12 bases. The CDR3 is 13 residues long. Per germline, CDR1 LGHDT and CDR2 YNNKEL (reference sequence). The CDR3 DNA sequence: TGTGCCAGCAGCCCCAGGGTTAGGGACACCATATATTTT. It encodes CASSPRVRDTIYF.

This chain uses TRBV6-6 with TRBJ1-4; the D is unclear. This CDR3 is 15 amino acids long. CDR1 and CDR2 (germline): MNHNY, SVGAGI (reference sequence). Trimming stripped 1 base from V and 3 bases from J, with 9 bases between. CDR3 bases: TGTGCCAGCAGTTACTTGGGCCCCCCTAATGAAAAACTGTTTTTT. It is translated as CASSYLGPPNEKLFF.

A few counts support this clonotype. This chain uses TRBV5-1 with TRBJ1-1; D unclear. V was shortened by 3 bases and J by 5 bases, with 17 bases between the two germline ends. Germline-derived CDR1 and CDR2 are SGHRS and YFSETQ. The CDR3 is 15 residues long. The CDR3 DNA reads TGCGCCAGCAGCTCAAATGCGGCACCCGGGACTGAAGCTTTCTTT. It is translated as CASSSNAAPGTEAFF.

The CDR3 region is CSAGGGQGGQPQHF. The DNA for the CDR3 is TGCAGTGCTGGAGGGGGGCAGGGGGGTCAGCCCCAGCATTTT. The V call is TRBV20-1, the J call TRBJ1-5; 7 positions match TRBD1. This CDR3 is built from 14 residues. The germline V gene encodes CDR1 DFQATT and CDR2 SNEGSKA (reference sequence). Trimming took 5 bases from V and 6 from J; bases not matched to a gene: 10.

This clonotype was recorded many times. V and J are TRBV5-1 and TRBJ1-6, with D perhaps TRBD1 (5 bases). CDR1 and CDR2 from the germline V gene are SGHRS and YFSETQ. The CDR3 has 18 amino acids. The V and J ends lost 3 bases and 3 bases respectively, with 19 bases between them. Here the CDR3 DNA reads TGCGCCAGCAGCTCCCGTGGTGAGACAGTGAACTATAATTCACCCCTCCACTTT. Encoded protein: CASSSRGETVNYNSPLHF. Using reference TRBV5-1 and TRBJ1-6 for the parts outside the CDR3, the full variable domain is KAGVTQTPRYLIKTRGQQVTLSCSPISGHRSVSWYQQTPGQGLQFLFEYFSETQRNKGNFPGRFSGRQFSNSRSEMNVSTLELGDSALYLCASSSRGETVNYNSPLHFGNGTRLTVT.

This clonotype was seen at least ten times. J is TRBJ2-2 and V is TRBV2; the D is unclear. Germline lookup yields CDR1 SNHLY and CDR2 FYNNEI. Trimming cost V 5 bases and J 5 bases, with 6 bases left between them. The CDR3 has 12 amino acids. The CDR3 region is CASSSQTGELFF. Here the CDR3 DNA reads TGTGCCAGCAGTTCCCAAACCGGGGAGCTGTTTTTT.

The V gene is TRBV10-3, the J gene TRBJ1-1; D remains unclear. Trimming left V 4 bases short and J 4 bases short, with 10 bases between. Germline CDR1 is ENHRY and CDR2 is SYGVKD. CDR3 length: 13 residues. The CDR3 reads CAISGVEGTEAFF. For the CDR3, the DNA is TGTGCCATCAGTGGGGTGGAGGGCACTGAAGCTTTCTTT.

The chain employs TRBV19 and TRBJ2-7, with TRBD2 matching over 7 bases. Germline V CDR1 and CDR2: LNHDA, SQIVND (reference sequence). V trimming: 5 bases; J trimming: 0 bases; junction bases outside the gene matches: 4. The CDR3 length is 14 residues. The CDR3 here is CASSWRESSYEQYF. The CDR3 DNA sequence: TGTGCCAGTAGTTGGCGGGAGAGCTCCTACGAGCAGTACTTC.

The chain is built from TRBV5-1 and TRBJ1-4, with D unclear. The CDR3 contains 13 residues. The germline V gene has CDR1 SGHRS and CDR2 YFSETQ. The V gene lost 4 bases and the J gene lost 5 bases, with 9 bases spanning the gap. The CDR3 region is CASSDERNEKLFF. CDR3 coding DNA: TGCGCCAGCAGCGACGAGAGAAATGAAAAACTGTTTTTT.

The chain employs TRBV7-2 and TRBJ1-2; D is ambiguous. CDR1 is SGHTA, CDR2 FQGNSA, per germline. The CDR3 has 14 amino acids. V lost 5 bases and J 3 bases, leaving 13 bases between the germline ends. The CDR3 loop reads CASSRSQGDYGYTF. The CDR3 nucleotides read TGTGCCAGCAGCAGGTCTCAAGGCGACTATGGCTACACCTTC.

The V gene is TRBV4-2, the J gene TRBJ2-5; the D gene is possibly TRBD2 (5 bases). The V gene's germline CDR1 is LGHNA and CDR2 YNFKEQ. V was shortened by 4 bases and J by 7 bases, with 10 bases between the two germline ends. This CDR3 has 12 amino acids. This chain's CDR3 is CASSRRRWTQYF. The CDR3 region has the DNA TGTGCCAGCAGCCGGCGGAGGTGGACCCAGTACTTC.

This clonotype appeared a few times. J is TRBJ1-2 and V is TRBV12-3 or TRBV12-4; no firm D call. The CDR3 runs to 13 residues. Trimming took 3 bases from V and 3 from J, leaving 8 bases between them. This CDR3 reads CASSLGRHYGYTF. The CDR3 DNA reads TGTGCCAGCAGTTTGGGCAGGCACTATGGCTACACCTTC.

CDR3 sequence: CSVGQGGRGSKNIQYF. The CDR3, as DNA: TGCAGCGTCGGACAGGGGGGCCGAGGGTCCAAAAACATTCAGTACTTC. This chain links TRBV29-1 with TRBJ2-6; 10 bases align to TRBD1. The DNA end lines up better with TRBJ2-4; the J call may be wrong. The CDR3 consists of 16 residues. The germline V gene encodes CDR1 SQVTM and CDR2 ANQGSEA.

In this sample, this clonotype turned up once. The chain recombines TRBV4-1 with TRBJ2-7; D may match TRBD1 or TRBD2 (5 bases each). Germline V gives CDR1 MGHRA, CDR2 YSYEKL. This CDR3 region has 14 residues. V was clipped by 3 bases and J by 3 bases, with 12 bases between them. For the CDR3, the DNA is TGCGCCAGCAGCCAGATGGGACGCGTCTACGAGCAGTACTTC. Translated: CASSQMGRVYEQYF.

This clonotype appeared many times. The rearrangement joins TRBV20-1 to TRBJ1-2; 7 nucleotides agree with TRBD1. The junction had 7 bases not matched to a gene; V was cut back by 3 bases and J by 0 bases. Germline V lookup: CDR1 DFQATT, CDR2 SNEGSKA (reference sequence). The CDR3 length is 15 residues. CDR3 residues: CSASLQGNSNYGYTF. In DNA, the CDR3 is TGCAGTGCTAGCCTACAGGGGAACTCTAACTATGGCTACACCTTC.

This clonotype has ten or more counts. V is TRBV10-2 and J is TRBJ1-1; D gene unclear. CDR1 is WSHSY and CDR2 is SAAADI in the germline V gene. The V end lost 1 base, the J end lost 9 bases, and 12 bases lay between the germline ends. The CDR3 covers 13 residues. Written as DNA, the CDR3 is TGCGCCAGCAGTGAGTTTAACTCCGCTCAAGCTTTCTTT. Amino acid sequence: CASSEFNSAQAFF.